The 17 T cell receptor beta chains listed next were all sequenced from one sample in a study of T-cell reconstitution after alpha-beta-depleted transplantation in children. TCRbeta library preparation incorporated unique molecular identifiers. Each CDR3 protein is one row after TCRdb ran MiXCR on the PCR reads. This sample carries approximately 100,000 distinct CDR3 sequences, 10% to 15% of them seen once, and the ten largest clones take approximately 15%. Source: PBMCs from the stem cell graft donor, taken from the stem cell graft. The receptors stem from a human donor who donated a stem cell graft to a child with inherited bone marrow failure.

The sample holds a few counts of this clonotype. The chain combines TRBV7-9 with TRBJ2-1; possible D gene TRBD2, 6 bases. V shed 0 bases and J shed 8 bases, with 14 bases lying between them. The CDR3 spans 15 residues. CDR1 is SEHNR and CDR2 is FQNEAQ in the germline V gene (reference sequence). CDR3 nucleotides: TGTGCCAGCAGCTTAGCGAGCGGGTGGGGAGATGAGCAGTTCTTC. Translated, it gives CASSLASGWGDEQFF.

The rearrangement uses TRBV7-2 and TRBJ2-5; a possible D gene is TRBD2 (7 bases). The CDR3 extends over 16 amino acids. Trimming shortened V by 0 bases and J by 4 bases, and 15 bases separated the two germline ends. Per the germline V gene, CDR1 is SGHTA and CDR2 is FQGNSA. The CDR3 DNA is TGTGCCAGCAGCTTAGCAAAGGGGGGGGTAGCAGAGACCCAGTACTTC. As protein: CASSLAKGGVAETQYF.

This clonotype was picked up many times. The genes are TRBV6-5 and TRBJ1-2; 7 nucleotides agree with TRBD1. Germline values: CDR1 MNHEY, CDR2 SVGAGI. This CDR3 comprises 13 residues. V lost 6 bases to trimming and J lost 6 bases; unmatched junction nucleotides: 7. The CDR3 DNA sequence: TGTGCCAGCAGGGGACAGCCACTCGATGGCTACACCTTC. Amino acid sequence: CASRGQPLDGYTF.

The gene calls are TRBV7-9 and TRBJ1-2; D uncertain. Germline V lookup: CDR1 SEHNR, CDR2 FQNEAQ (reference sequence). This CDR3 has 12 amino acids. V was trimmed by 1 base and J by 4 bases, leaving 4 bases between them. CDR3 amino acids: CASSLGGYGYTF. The CDR3 nucleotides read TGTGCCAGCAGCTTAGGGGGCTATGGCTACACCTTC.

Many counts were recorded for this clonotype. V and J are TRBV10-3 and TRBJ2-5, with 7 bases lining up with TRBD1. Germline values: CDR1 ENHRY, CDR2 SYGVKD. V dropped 6 bases and J dropped 2; count of bases not matched to a gene: 6. The CDR3 runs to 14 residues. CDR3 in amino acids: CAIRSGTAQETQYF. The CDR3 bases are TGTGCCATCAGATCCGGGACAGCTCAAGAGACCCAGTACTTC.

The chain joins TRBV27 to TRBJ2-2; 9 positions match TRBD2. This CDR3 is built from 18 residues. Unmatched junction bases numbered 14, after V lost 3 bases and J lost 6 bases. CDR1 and CDR2 (germline): MNHEY, SMNVEV (reference sequence). The CDR3 loop reads CASSLTRREGPGAGELFF. CDR3 coding DNA: TGTGCCAGCAGTTTGACTCGGCGGGAGGGCCCGGGGGCCGGGGAGCTGTTTTTT.

This clonotype was counted ten times or more. The rearrangement joins TRBV29-1 to TRBJ1-2, with D possibly being TRBD1 (6 bases). Germline CDR1 reads SQVTM; CDR2 reads ANQGSEA. Trimming took 3 bases from V and 3 from J, leaving 17 bases between them. This CDR3 region has 15 residues. The CDR3 loop reads CSVDRLNRDDYGYTF. The CDR3, as DNA: TGCAGCGTTGATCGTTTGAACAGGGATGACTATGGCTACACCTTC.

The sample holds many counts of this clonotype. The chain joins TRBV7-2 to TRBJ2-3; 13 bases are shared with TRBD2. J lost 4 bases, V lost 5 bases, and 6 bases had no gene match. This CDR3 contains 16 residues. Germline values: CDR1 SGHTA, CDR2 FQGNSA. CDR3 in amino acids: CASSPPGTSGADTQYF. CDR3 coding DNA: TGTGCCAGCAGCCCACCTGGGACTAGCGGGGCAGATACGCAGTATTTT.

This clonotype was counted many times. This chain joins TRBV9 and TRBJ2-5; weak D call: TRBD1 (5 bases). With 0 bases removed from V and 3 bases from J, the gap between germline ends came to 21 bases. From germline, CDR1 is SGDLS and CDR2 YYNGEE. The CDR3 spans 18 residues. CDR3 amino acids: CASSVAAVGASGKETQYF. CDR3 in DNA: TGTGCCAGCAGCGTAGCGGCGGTTGGTGCGTCAGGGAAAGAGACCCAGTACTTC.

This chain connects TRBV10-3 to TRBJ2-3; TRBD2 agrees at 9 bases. V was pared by 4 bases and J by 5 bases, with 7 bases of the junction left unmatched. The CDR3 sequence is 15 residues long. Germline values: CDR1 ENHRY, CDR2 SYGVKD. The CDR3 coding sequence is TGTGCCATCAGTGGACGTAGCGGGGGAGGAGATACGCAGTATTTT. Translation gives CAISGRSGGGDTQYF.

Many counts were recorded for this clonotype. The chain is built from TRBV29-1 and TRBJ2-3, with TRBD1 identical over 12 bases. Germline V gene lookup returns CDR1 SQVTM and CDR2 ANQGSEA. The CDR3 totals 13 residues. J gave up 3 bases and V 6 bases, and 1 base lay outside the gene matches. The DNA of the CDR3 is TGCAGCGTGGGACAGGGGGCAACAGATACGCAGTATTTT. Encoded protein: CSVGQGATDTQYF.

This clonotype was detected ten times or more. The CDR3 loop reads CASSLASAGQGHTIYF. The CDR3 DNA reads TGCGCCAGCAGCTTGGCCAGCGCGGGACAGGGACACACCATATATTTT. The chain uses TRBV5-1 and TRBJ1-3; 9 bases are a match to TRBD1. The V gene's germline CDR1 is SGHRS and CDR2 YFSETQ. The CDR3 consists of 16 residues. V was pared by 0 bases and J by 8 bases, with 9 bases of the junction left unmatched.

The chain uses TRBV10-1 and TRBJ1-1; possible D gene TRBD1, 5 bases. In germline, CDR1 is WNHNN, CDR2 SYGVQD (reference sequence). The CDR3 runs to 16 residues. V was shortened by 2 bases and J by 7 bases, with 20 bases between the two germline ends. The CDR3 DNA reads TGCGCCAGCAGTGAGAATCCCCGGGACCAACACAATGAAGCTTTCTTT. It translates to CASSENPRDQHNEAFF.

This clonotype was observed a handful of times. This chain connects TRBV29-1 to TRBJ1-2; 10 nucleotides match TRBD1. Germline assignment: CDR1 SQVTM and CDR2 ANQGSEA. The V segment lost 5 bases and the J segment 2 bases; nucleotides outside the gene matches: 11. The CDR3 spans 16 residues. The CDR3 nucleotides are TGCAGCGTTCTAGGGGTCGACAGGGGGCTCAACTATGGCTACACCTTC. This sequence encodes CSVLGVDRGLNYGYTF.

This clonotype was found many times. J is TRBJ2-1 and V is TRBV5-1, with TRBD1 matching 10 bases. The CDR3 runs 14 residues. Germline CDR1 reads SGHRS; CDR2 reads YFSETQ. After removal of 4 bases from V and 9 bases from J, the junction contained 7 bases not matched to a gene. DNA for the CDR3: TGCGCCAGCAGCCCCGGACAGGGGGTAGGTGAGCAGTTCTTC. It codes for CASSPGQGVGEQFF.

This rearrangement joins TRBV19 to TRBJ1-2; 7 positions agree with TRBD1. Germline V gives CDR1 LNHDA, CDR2 SQIVND (reference sequence). V lost 2 bases to trimming and J lost 3 bases; unmatched junction nucleotides: 9. This CDR3 comprises 16 residues. The CDR3 loop is CASSIRAQGSDYGYTF. CDR3 coding DNA: TGTGCCAGTAGTATACGGGCACAGGGGTCGGACTATGGCTACACCTTC.

This clonotype was recorded at least ten times. This chain uses TRBV5-1 with TRBJ1-2; perhaps TRBD1 as D (6 bases). Germline values: CDR1 SGHRS, CDR2 YFSETQ. Trimming removed 5 bases at V and 4 bases at J, with 15 bases between. The CDR3 totals 14 residues. The CDR3 DNA reads as TGCGCCAGCAGGGTCGGGGGCGCTGTCTATGGCTACACCTTC. Translating gives CASRVGGAVYGYTF.